This T cell receptor (beta chain) was observed in a study of tumor-infiltrating lymphocytes in primary liver carcinoma. Study at large: Sequencing of the samples generated roughly 3.65 to 8 million productive TCRbeta reads, with similar yields across tissue types.

TCR beta cDNA was reverse-transcribed from roughly 0.45 ug of total RNA. The reaction used a constant-region primer and ProtoScript II reverse transcriptase. Slightly modified ARM-PCR with three nested multiplex PCR rounds yielded TCR beta libraries. The study ran its first two PCR rounds for 9 to 10 cycles each, using TRBV1-TRBV30 forward primers and a C-beta reverse primer. One entry per CDR3 protein results from TCRdb running MiXCR on the multiplex PCR reads. The table has around 20,000 distinct CDR3 sequences, almost 80% seen once; the top ten hold over 30%. Taking roughly 20-34 mg of unsorted bulk tissue, the authors co-extracted RNA and DNA. Over 85% viable tumor cells were present in every tumor sample. CDR1 and CDR2 (germline): SGHAT, FQNNGV. The CDR3 is 11 amino acids. V dropped 6 bases and J dropped 7 bases, with 10 bases sitting between them. As for this clonotype: The conserved phenylalanine or tryptophan is not found at the CDR3 terminus, so this likely reflects a read error.

The TCR comes from a woman aged 25 to 39 with primary liver carcinoma and hepatitis B virus infection. The rearrangement links TRBV11-2 to TRBJ2-7; no clear D. The sequencing sample was made of liver tumor tissue from sampling region 4. Subset denoted: tumor region T4, right-lateral pole. CDR3 sequence (DNA): TGTGCCAGCAGTCAAGCCAGTGAGCAGTACCTT. Translation gives CASSQASEQYL.